The 29 T cell receptor beta chains below all came from one sample that was sequenced in a study of T cell repertoires in cytomegalovirus infection (dated by TCRdb to the late 2010s). Sequencing was performed on an Illumina HiSeq 1500. TCRdb's own reprocessing of the public reads used fastp at Q25 and MiXCR and kept productive beta chains. Each record represents a unique CDR3 protein, reported with the most common genes and DNA among its rows. The sample table lists a few hundred thousand distinct CDR3 sequences, over 15% of them with a count of one. Less than 50% of the sample rests with the top ten. The sequenced sample was CD8+ T cells from PBMCs. The receptors derive from a human donor in good health (CMV status not recorded). Some clones in this sample may be carry-over from other donors' samples.

This rearrangement joins TRBV28 to TRBJ1-5; D remains ambiguous. V shed 3 bases and J shed 1 base, with 7 bases lying between them. CDR1 is MDHEN, CDR2 SYDVKM, per germline. This CDR3 comprises 14 residues. The CDR3 coding sequence is TGTGCCAGCAGTTTGGTCCAGAGCAATCAGCCCCAGCATTTT. Protein product: CASSLVQSNQPQHF. Variable domain in full (rest from reference TRBV28 and TRBJ1-5): DVKVTQSSRYLVKRTGEKVFLECVQDMDHENMFWYRQDPGLGLRLIYFSYDVKMKEKGDIPEGYSVSREKKERFSLILESASTNQTSMYLCASSLVQSNQPQHFGDGTRLSIL.

This clonotype was seen ten or more times. The V call is TRBV7-2, the J call TRBJ2-2; perhaps TRBD2 as D (6 bases). Trimming stripped 5 bases from V and 0 bases from J, with 19 bases between. The CDR3 runs to 18 residues. Germline assignment: CDR1 SGHTA and CDR2 FQGNSA. The CDR3 sequence is CASSAGPSLVTNTGELFF. Written as DNA, the CDR3 is TGTGCCAGCAGCGCGGGACCCTCCTTAGTAACGAACACCGGGGAGCTGTTTTTT.

The chain has TRBV11-2 and TRBJ1-2; no clear D. The CDR3 has 15 residues. CDR1 and CDR2 (germline): SGHAT, FQNNGV. The germline V and J ends were trimmed by 2 bases and 1 base, with 11 bases remaining between them. The CDR3 region has the DNA TGTGCCAGCAGCTTATCTACTGGCCGTAACTATGGCTACACCTTC. Encoded protein: CASSLSTGRNYGYTF.

This clonotype was observed at least ten times. The CDR3 loop reads CASSLGASLPQGDTQYF. The DNA of the CDR3 is TGTGCCAGCAGTTTAGGAGCTAGCCTACCGCAGGGAGATACGCAGTATTTT. This chain connects TRBV28 to TRBJ2-3; D tentatively fits TRBD1 or TRBD2 (5 bases each). V was trimmed by 2 bases and J by 5 bases, leaving 20 bases between them. Looked up from germline, CDR1 is MDHEN and CDR2 is SYDVKM. The CDR3 loop spans 17 amino acids.

The sample holds many counts of this clonotype. J is TRBJ2-2 and V is TRBV24-1; 7 positions agree with TRBD1. V dropped 2 bases and J dropped 2; count of bases not matched to a gene: 10. This CDR3 region has 18 residues. Germline values: CDR1 KGHDR, CDR2 SFDVKD. Written as DNA, the CDR3 is TGTGCCACCAGTGATTCCCCCCCGGACAGGCCAAACACCGGGGAGCTGTTTTTT. Encoded protein: CATSDSPPDRPNTGELFF.

This clonotype was recorded a few times. The V call is TRBV7-3, the J call TRBJ2-1; 15 positions agree with TRBD2. The CDR3 has 21 amino acids. The germline gives CDR1 SGHTA, CDR2 FQGTGA. The V segment lost 5 bases and the J segment 0 bases; nucleotides outside the gene matches: 14. CDR3 region: CASSPHPRTSGGASSYNEQFF. The CDR3 region has the DNA TGTGCCAGCAGCCCCCACCCTCGGACTAGCGGGGGGGCCAGCTCCTACAATGAGCAGTTCTTC.

This clonotype was seen a handful of times. The chain recombines TRBV7-6 with TRBJ2-1, with 9 bases identical to TRBD1. CDR3 length equals 12 residues. The V gene end was trimmed by 10 bases and the J gene end by 6 bases; junction bases not matched to a gene: 4. In germline, CDR1 is SGHVS, CDR2 FNYEAQ. CDR3 residues: CATGQGSNEQFF. CDR3 DNA: TGTGCCACAGGACAGGGGAGCAATGAGCAGTTCTTC.

This clonotype came up a few times. The V call is TRBV5-6, the J call TRBJ2-3, with D hard to call. The CDR3 extends over 15 amino acids. V lost 1 base to trimming and J lost 0 bases, with 9 bases between them. The germline CDR1 and CDR2 sequences are SGHDT and YYEEEE. This chain's CDR3 is CASSLPLESTDTQYF. CDR3 DNA: TGTGCCAGCAGCTTGCCTCTGGAAAGCACAGATACGCAGTATTTT. The full variable domain, completed using reference TRBV5-6 and TRBJ2-3, is DAGVTQSPTHLIKTRGQQVTLRCSPKSGHDTVSWYQQALGQGPQFIFQYYEEEERQRGNFPDRFSGHQFPNYSSELNVNALLLGDSALYLCASSLPLESTDTQYFGPGTRLTVL.

This clonotype was seen a handful of times. The genes are TRBV3-1 and TRBJ2-1; D is uncertain. The V end lost 4 bases, the J end lost 0 bases, and 13 bases lay between the germline ends. Germline lookup yields CDR1 LGHDT and CDR2 YNNKEL (reference sequence). The CDR3 is 16 residues long. The CDR3 region is CASSPPLGSSYNEQFF. In nucleotides, the CDR3 is TGTGCCAGCAGCCCCCCCTTGGGAAGCTCCTACAATGAGCAGTTCTTC.

This clonotype was picked up a small number of times. This chain connects TRBV4-3 to TRBJ1-2; TRBD1 is a possible D gene (6 bases). Germline CDR1 reads LGHNA; CDR2 reads YSLEER. Trimming took off 1 base at V and 6 bases at J, with 24 bases between the two ends. This CDR3 region has 18 residues. CDR3 bases: TGCGCCAGCAGCCAAGCAGAAGCCGAAACACAGGGTGGGGATGGCTACACCTTC. Encoded protein: CASSQAEAETQGGDGYTF.

This sequence joins TRBV7-9 and TRBJ1-1, with D perhaps TRBD1 (6 bases). Germline V CDR1 and CDR2: SEHNR, FQNEAQ (reference sequence). The ends were cut back, 5 bases at V and 7 bases at J, with 14 bases in the middle. The CDR3 runs to 13 residues. The CDR3 nucleotides are TGTGCCAGCAGCCCCGTGGCAGGGGTTGAAGCTTTCTTT. As protein: CASSPVAGVEAFF.

This clonotype has ten or more counts. This CDR3 is CASSYSTSGGSYEQYF. In nucleotides, the CDR3 is TGTGCCAGCAGTTACTCGACTAGCGGGGGAAGCTACGAGCAGTACTTC. The V gene is TRBV6-2 or TRBV6-3, the J gene TRBJ2-7; TRBD2 matches at 12 bases. CDR1 is MNHEY, CDR2 SVGEGT, per germline. The CDR3 spans 16 residues. With 0 bases clipped from V and 3 bases from J, the junction kept 3 bases outside the gene matches.

This clonotype appeared a few times. This chain links TRBV7-9 with TRBJ2-1, with 9 bases aligning to TRBD1. The CDR3 runs to 18 residues. V lost 2 bases, J lost 2 bases, and 10 bases stayed unmatched. Germline-derived CDR1 and CDR2 are SEHNR and FQNEAQ (reference sequence). CDR3 DNA: TGTGCCAGCAGCTTATTAGGTCCTACAGGGGGCACCTACAATGAGCAGTTCTTC. This translates into CASSLLGPTGGTYNEQFF.

This clonotype was detected only a few times. CDR3 loop: CASGTGEETQYF. The CDR3 nucleotides are TGTGCCAGCGGCACAGGGGAAGAGACCCAGTACTTC. The chain joins TRBV28 to TRBJ2-5; 7 bases match TRBD1. CDR1 and CDR2 from the germline V gene are MDHEN and SYDVKM. Trimming removed 8 bases from V and 3 bases from J; junction bases left unmatched: 3. The CDR3 runs to 12 residues.

This clonotype came up many times. The V call is TRBV7-2, the J call TRBJ2-3, with unresolved D. The CDR3 loop spans 13 amino acids. CDR1 and CDR2 from the germline V gene are SGHTA and FQGNSA. V lost 0 bases to trimming and J lost 3 bases, with 4 bases between them. CDR3 sequence (DNA): TGTGCCAGCAGCTTAGCCTATACAGATACGCAGTATTTT. As protein: CASSLAYTDTQYF.

This chain links TRBV6-5 with TRBJ1-5; weak D call: TRBD1 (5 bases). Germline-derived CDR1 and CDR2 are MNHEY and SVGAGI. The CDR3 contains 13 residues. V lost 2 bases and J 7 bases, leaving 9 bases between the germline ends. The CDR3 nucleotides are TGTGCCAGCAGTTACAACGGGGGGCAGCCCCAGCATTTT. This sequence encodes CASSYNGGQPQHF.

The chain uses TRBV5-6 and TRBJ2-1; no firm D call. V was clipped by 3 bases and J by 7 bases, with 8 bases between them. Germline CDR1 is SGHDT and CDR2 is YYEEEE. This CDR3 is 12 amino acids long. DNA of the CDR3: TGTGCCAGCAGCTCATCATGGAATGAGCAGTTCTTC. This translates into CASSSSWNEQFF. The entire variable domain, with the rest obtained from reference TRBV5-6 and TRBJ2-1, is as follows: DAGVTQSPTHLIKTRGQQVTLRCSPKSGHDTVSWYQQALGQGPQFIFQYYEEEERQRGNFPDRFSGHQFPNYSSELNVNALLLGDSALYLCASSSSWNEQFFGPGTRLTVL.

Many counts were recorded for this clonotype. This CDR3 is CASSFRAEAFF. In DNA form, the CDR3 reads TGTGCCAGCAGCTTTAGGGCTGAAGCTTTCTTT. The chain employs TRBV7-2 and TRBJ1-1; no reliable D call. There are 11 residues in the CDR3. Germline V gives CDR1 SGHTA, CDR2 FQGNSA. The V gene lost 3 bases and the J gene lost 6 bases, with 5 bases spanning the gap.

The sample holds many counts of this clonotype. The chain carries TRBV7-9 and TRBJ2-7, with no clear D. Trimming pared 3 bases from V and 0 bases from J, leaving 3 bases between. The CDR3 is 12 residues long. The germline gives CDR1 SEHNR, CDR2 FQNEAQ (reference sequence). The CDR3 coding sequence is TGTGCCAGCAGCTTCTTCTCCTACGAGCAGTACTTC. Protein: CASSFFSYEQYF. The whole variable domain, remainder taken from reference TRBV7-9 and TRBJ2-7, is DTGVSQNPRHKITKRGQNVTFRCDPISEHNRLYWYRQTLGQGPEFLTYFQNEAQLEKSRLLSDRFSAERPKGSFSTLEIQRTEQGDSAMYLCASSFFSYEQYFGPGTRLTVT.

The J gene is TRBJ2-7, the V gene TRBV7-6; TRBD1 matches at 7 bases. The V gene end was trimmed by 4 bases and the J gene end by 3 bases; junction bases not matched to a gene: 6. Per the germline V gene, CDR1 is SGHVS and CDR2 is FNYEAQ. There are 14 residues in the CDR3. The CDR3: CASSSDRLSYEQYF. In DNA form, the CDR3 reads TGTGCCAGCAGCTCGGACAGGCTGAGCTACGAGCAGTACTTC.

The chain has TRBV6-5 and TRBJ1-1, with D possibly being TRBD1 (6 bases). This CDR3 is 14 amino acids long. The germline V gene has CDR1 MNHEY and CDR2 SVGAGI. V was shortened by 5 bases and J by 3 bases, with 13 bases between the two germline ends. The CDR3 reads CASSLQEGDTEAFF. The CDR3, as DNA: TGTGCCAGCAGTCTTCAGGAGGGGGACACTGAAGCTTTCTTT.

The chain couples TRBV5-4 to TRBJ2-2, with D perhaps matching TRBD1 (6 bases). This CDR3 has 15 residues. Germline V gene lookup returns CDR1 SGHNT and CDR2 YYREEE (reference sequence). The V end was cut by 5 bases, the J end by 4 bases, with 15 bases between. CDR3 region: CASSTYREITGELFF. DNA for the CDR3: TGTGCCAGCAGTACATACAGGGAGATCACCGGGGAGCTGTTTTTT.

This clonotype was detected only a few times. V usage is TRBV27 and J usage is TRBJ2-2; no firm D call. The CDR3 is made up of 17 amino acids. Between the trimmed V and J ends, which lost 2 bases and 2 bases, there was a span of 15 bases. Germline loops: CDR1 MNHEY, CDR2 SMNVEV (reference sequence). The CDR3 here is CASSLRTSPANTGELFF. The DNA of the CDR3 is TGTGCCAGCAGTTTACGGACGTCCCCCGCTAACACCGGGGAGCTGTTTTTT.

This clonotype was seen repeatedly, ten times or more. This chain connects TRBV7-2 to TRBJ2-2, with 13 bases matching TRBD2. The V gene end was trimmed by 4 bases and the J gene end by 10 bases; junction bases not matched to a gene: 3. The V gene's germline CDR1 is SGHTA and CDR2 FQGNSA. There are 14 residues in the CDR3. The chain's CDR3 is CASSSGLAGEELFF. In DNA, the CDR3 is TGTGCCAGCAGCTCCGGACTAGCGGGGGAGGAGCTGTTTTTT.

V gene TRBV4-3 combines with J gene TRBJ1-2; 9 bases match TRBD1. V lost 0 bases, J lost 6 bases, and 5 bases stayed unmatched. The CDR3 is 15 amino acids. Per the germline V gene, CDR1 is LGHNA and CDR2 is YSLEER. As DNA, the CDR3 is TGCGCCAGCAGCCAAGACGGGACAGGGACCCATGGCTACACCTTC. Translating it yields CASSQDGTGTHGYTF.

The chain uses TRBV10-3 and TRBJ2-7, with 7 bases aligning to TRBD1. CDR1 and CDR2 from the germline V gene are ENHRY and SYGVKD. J was trimmed by 2 bases and V by 8 bases; bases with no gene match: 6. The CDR3 contains 13 residues. The CDR3 loop is CAIWAGGTYEQYF. The CDR3 bases are TGTGCCATCTGGGCAGGGGGAACCTACGAGCAGTACTTC.

This clonotype was observed a handful of times. The chain has TRBV14 and TRBJ2-5; no clear D. Germline values: CDR1 SGHDN, CDR2 FVKESK. The ends were cut back, 4 bases at V and 2 bases at J, with 8 bases in the middle. The CDR3 runs to 13 residues. The CDR3 here is CASSPPEQETQYF. CDR3 sequence (DNA): TGTGCCAGCAGCCCACCAGAGCAAGAGACCCAGTACTTC.

The rearrangement joins TRBV7-9 to TRBJ2-6; 9 nucleotides align to TRBD2. The CDR3 spans 17 residues. Germline values: CDR1 SEHNR, CDR2 FQNEAQ (reference sequence). V dropped 5 bases and J dropped 1; count of bases not matched to a gene: 6. The CDR3 reads CASSATRGGSGANVLTF. CDR3 DNA: TGTGCCAGCAGCGCCACGCGGGGGGGGTCTGGGGCCAACGTCCTGACTTTC.

The chain is built from TRBV7-4 and TRBJ2-3; maybe TRBD2 (5 bases). The CDR3 length is 14 residues. Germline V gene sequence: CDR1 SGHVT, CDR2 SQSDAQ. V was pared by 5 bases and J by 5 bases, with 14 bases between. For the CDR3, the DNA is TGTGCCAGCAGCCCAGACTTTCGGGGAGATACGCAGTATTTT. It translates to CASSPDFRGDTQYF.